This TCR beta chain was obtained from a study of T cell changes during pregnancy in multiple sclerosis. Sequenced by immunoSEQ multiplex PCR; TCRdb stores in-frame clones only, minus some. The sample lists roughly 76,000 clones; about 93% were seen once. Germline V gives CDR1 SGHNT, CDR2 YYREEE (reference sequence). The V segment lost 0 bases and the J segment 0 bases; nucleotides outside the gene matches: 2. This CDR3 has 16 amino acids. The chain is built from TRBV5-4 and TRBJ2-2; 7 bases are shared with TRBD1. The sequences come from CD4+ T cells from peripheral blood mononuclear cells, collected in the second trimester of pregnancy. The receptor comes from a female donor with multiple sclerosis, enrolled in a pregnancy study. CDR3 amino acids: CASSLAQGANTGELFF. As DNA, the CDR3 is TGTGCCAGCAGCTTGGCCCAGGGGGCGAACACCGGGGAGCTGTTTTTT.